Below, one T cell receptor (beta chain) is given with its context. It has no known antigen specificity. The input lacks base qualities; no much larger clone sits a single base away. Sorted unstimulated T cells and proliferating T cells recovered from mixed lymphocyte reactions were subjected to TCRbeta CDR3 sequencing. Fresh whole blood from some ten HLA-typed healthy donors was used as the source from which PBMCs were isolated. The germline V gene (reference sequence) sets CDR1 to GTSNPN and CDR2 to SVGIG. At the junction V is shortened by 0 bases and J by 4 bases, with 7 bases in between. Reading from cysteine to phenylalanine, the CDR3 counts 12 amino acids. The only DNA kept is the CDR3, 36 bases in frame from the first base. Libraries were prepared through the immunoSEQ multiplex PCR assay. Each sample had 9 x 10^4 or so TCR templates assayed by the deep sequencing platform. Genomic DNA extracted from sorted T cells was used for TCRbeta CDR3 sequencing. The source study handled its data this way. Clonal analysis of TCRbeta CDR3 data was done in the R programming language. Alloreactive CD4+ and CD8+ clones were defined by comparing unstimulated samples with post-reaction CFSE-low samples. By matching sequences to the repertoires of sorted unstimulated Treg and non-Treg cells, each alloreactive CD4+ clone was assigned a regulatory or non-regulatory origin. What TCRdb holds here is the immuneACCESS table cut down to in-frame rearrangements. Part of the clones is not present; checked against another copy, under half of the missing clones reflect an unresolved V gene, and the others are unexplained. V, J and clone size were drawn from that table, and D and trimming were deduced from the DNA. The sample yields 87,000 or so clones; just under 90% were counted once. Clones ranked in the top ten supply about 15% of the sample.

The sample comes from a study of siplizumab effects on memory and regulatory T cells (dated by TCRdb to between 2018 and 2021). Regarding the research as a whole: The effect of the anti-CD2 antibody siplizumab on alloreactive T-cell subsets was examined in allogeneic mixed lymphocyte reactions constructed from human PBMCs.

Broad study findings and their caveats: No functional confirmation was obtained for the suppressive function of proliferating Tregs from siplizumab cultures. Of the alloreactive CD4+ clones that could be mapped, the Treg-derived share averaged almost 70% with siplizumab compared with around 25% in control reactions. Greater diversity appeared to be present in unstimulated naive T cells than in memory T cells, and a substantial contribution to the alloresponse seemed to be made by naive cells. For roughly 80-96% of proliferating CD4+ or CD8+ clones, no naive or memory phenotype could be assigned. Because sequences at frequencies below about 10^-5 were poorly captured, only a minor fraction of alloreactive clones could be mapped back to unstimulated subsets. Siplizumab significantly reduced the cumulative frequency of alloreactive sequences traceable to unstimulated CD4+ memory T cells.

This receptor was identified in a human donor in good health. The chain joins TRBV30 to TRBJ2-7, with the D segment identity uncertain. The sequencing sample was made of CD4+ T cells sorted from blood. The CDR3 in this case is CAWSVSGYEQYF. The DNA reads as follows: TGTGCCTGGAGTGTATCCGGGTACGAGCAGTACTTC.